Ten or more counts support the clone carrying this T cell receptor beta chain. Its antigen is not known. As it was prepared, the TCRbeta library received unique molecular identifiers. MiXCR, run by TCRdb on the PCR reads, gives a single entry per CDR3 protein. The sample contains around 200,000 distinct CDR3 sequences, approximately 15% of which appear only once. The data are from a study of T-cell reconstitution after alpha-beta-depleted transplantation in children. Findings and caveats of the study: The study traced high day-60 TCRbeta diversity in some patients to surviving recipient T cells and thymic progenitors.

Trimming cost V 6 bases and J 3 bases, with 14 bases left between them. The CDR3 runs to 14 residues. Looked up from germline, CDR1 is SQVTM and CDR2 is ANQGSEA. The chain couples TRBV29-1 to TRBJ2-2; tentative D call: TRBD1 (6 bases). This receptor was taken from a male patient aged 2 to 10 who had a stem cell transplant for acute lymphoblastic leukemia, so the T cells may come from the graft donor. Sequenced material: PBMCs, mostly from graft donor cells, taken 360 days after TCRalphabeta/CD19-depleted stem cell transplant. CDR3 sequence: CSVNPQGYTGELFF. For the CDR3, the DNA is TGCAGCGTAAACCCGCAGGGGTACACCGGGGAGCTGTTTTTT.